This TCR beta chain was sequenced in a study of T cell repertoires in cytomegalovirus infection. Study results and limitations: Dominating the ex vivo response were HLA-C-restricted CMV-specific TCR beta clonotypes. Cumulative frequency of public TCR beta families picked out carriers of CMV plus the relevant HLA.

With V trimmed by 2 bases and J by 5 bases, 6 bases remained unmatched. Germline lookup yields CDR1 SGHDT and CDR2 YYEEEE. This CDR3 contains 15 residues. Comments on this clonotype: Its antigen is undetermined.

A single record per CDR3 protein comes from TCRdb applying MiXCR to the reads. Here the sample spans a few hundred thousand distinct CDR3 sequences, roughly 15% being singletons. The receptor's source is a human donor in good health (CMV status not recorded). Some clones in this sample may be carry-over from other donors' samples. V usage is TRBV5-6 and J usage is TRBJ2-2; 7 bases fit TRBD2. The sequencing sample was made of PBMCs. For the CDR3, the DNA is TGTGCCAGCAGCTTCCGGGGGGTTGTGACCGGGGAGCTGTTTTTT. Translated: CASSFRGVVTGELFF.